What follows are 17 T cell receptor beta chains derived from one specimen sequenced in a study of T cell responses to AZD1222 COVID-19 vaccine. Clones were read by immunoSEQ multiplex PCR, and TCRdb kept only the in-frame ones, dropping some. The table records just over 80,000 clones, more than 80% of them present only once. The specimen comprised peripheral blood, sampled on day 0 of AZD1222 vaccination. These receptor sequences come from an adult in good health.

The gene calls are TRBV7-2 and TRBJ2-7; 10 nucleotides agree with TRBD2. Germline loops: CDR1 SGHTA, CDR2 FQGNSA. V shed 6 bases and J 2 bases; nucleotides not matched to a gene: 1. The CDR3 runs to 13 residues. The CDR3 reads CASRSGGAYEQYF. The CDR3 DNA is TGTGCCAGCAGGAGCGGGGGGGCCTACGAGCAGTACTTC.

Notes on this clone: The junction departs from the called germline gene at one end, perhaps through a read error. The chain uses TRBV2 and TRBJ1-6; the D gene is possibly TRBD1 (6 bases). From germline, CDR1 is SNHLY and CDR2 FYNNEI. There are 15 residues in the CDR3. The CDR3 protein is CASRWGLGQNKSYNF. In DNA form, the CDR3 reads TGTGCCAGCAGGTGGGGCTTAGGACAGAACAAATCATATAATTTT.

The count of this clone is one. The chain is built from TRBV3-1 (or the pseudogene TRBV3-2) and TRBJ2-2; 9 bases fit TRBD1. The junction had 1 base not matched to a gene; V was cut back by 3 bases and J by 5 bases. The CDR3 runs 14 residues. The germline CDR1 and CDR2 sequences are LGHDT and YNNKEL (reference sequence). DNA for the CDR3: TGTGCCAGCAGCCAGACAGGGGGGACCGGGGAGCTGTTTTTT. This codes for CASSQTGGTGELFF.

The rearrangement uses TRBV4-1 and TRBJ1-2; D unresolved. Per germline, CDR1 MGHRA and CDR2 YSYEKL. Trimming pared 1 base from V and 3 bases from J, leaving 12 bases between. The CDR3 totals 15 residues. The CDR3 DNA sequence: TGCGCCAGCAGCCAAGGTCGGGTCAGCGACTATGGCTACACCTTC. Amino acid sequence: CASSQGRVSDYGYTF.

This clone came up once. The chain uses TRBV19 and TRBJ2-7; 7 nucleotides align to TRBD1. J gave up 5 bases and V 3 bases, and 16 bases lay outside the gene matches. Germline CDR1 reads LNHDA; CDR2 reads SQIVND (reference sequence). CDR3 length equals 17 residues. The CDR3 here is CASSIRTTGWNLNEQYF. The CDR3 DNA is TGTGCCAGTAGTATCCGGACGACAGGGTGGAACCTAAACGAGCAGTACTTC.

This chain joins TRBV4-1 and TRBJ2-7; perhaps TRBD2 as D (6 bases). Germline loops: CDR1 MGHRA, CDR2 YSYEKL. The CDR3 is 16 residues long. Trimming removed 4 bases from V and 0 bases from J, with 16 bases in between. As DNA, the CDR3 is TGCGCCAGCAGCCTGACCTCGGGGAGGAGCTCCTACGAGCAGTACTTC. Amino acid sequence: CASSLTSGRSSYEQYF.

This clone came up once. This chain links TRBV7-9 with TRBJ2-2; 7 nucleotides match TRBD1. The ends lost 4 bases at V and 1 base at J; junction bases unmatched: 12. The CDR3 is 18 amino acids. CDR1 and CDR2 from the germline V gene are SEHNR and FQNEAQ (reference sequence). The chain's CDR3 is CASSWKTGVARNTGELFF. CDR3 bases: TGTGCCAGCAGCTGGAAAACAGGGGTCGCCCGGAACACCGGGGAGCTGTTTTTT.

V and J are TRBV28 and TRBJ2-7; D is perhaps TRBD2 (6 bases). CDR1 MDHEN and CDR2 SYDVKM come from the germline V gene. Between the trimmed V and J ends, which lost 10 bases and 3 bases, there was a span of 13 bases. The length of the CDR3 is 12 residues. Here the CDR3 DNA reads TGTGCCACCATGGCCGGGGGCTACGAGCAGTACTTC. It yields the protein CATMAGGYEQYF.

This clone showed up just a few times. The V and J genes are TRBV7-9 and TRBJ2-2, with D hard to call. CDR1 and CDR2 from the germline V gene are SEHNR and FQNEAQ (reference sequence). There are 14 residues in the CDR3. Trimming removed 5 bases at V and 5 bases at J, with 12 bases between. The CDR3 loop is CASSPITGTGELFF. DNA of the CDR3: TGTGCCAGCAGCCCCATTACCGGGACCGGGGAGCTGTTTTTT.

The chain employs TRBV6-5 and TRBJ2-7; possibly TRBD1 for D (6 bases). CDR1 and CDR2 from the germline V gene are MNHEY and SVGAGI. Trimming took off 0 bases at V and 2 bases at J, with 8 bases between the two ends. CDR3 length: 14 amino acids. CDR3 amino acids: CASSYSRDTYEQYF. CDR3 in DNA: TGTGCCAGCAGTTACTCCAGGGACACCTACGAGCAGTACTTC.

The chain links TRBV9 to TRBJ1-3, with 9 bases that match TRBD1. J lost 2 bases, V lost 4 bases, and 4 bases had no gene match. The germline V gene encodes CDR1 SGDLS and CDR2 YYNGEE. The CDR3 is 15 residues long. CDR3: CASSPTGGTGNTIYF. The CDR3 nucleotides read TGTGCCAGCAGCCCCACAGGGGGCACTGGAAACACCATATATTTT.

The rearrangement links TRBV11-3 to TRBJ1-1; a possible D gene is TRBD1 (6 bases). The V gene's germline CDR1 is SGHNT and CDR2 YENEEA. This CDR3 has 14 amino acids. With 2 bases removed from V and 6 bases from J, the gap between germline ends came to 13 bases. In DNA form, the CDR3 reads TGTGCCAGCAGCTTACGGGGGCCCGGACCTGAAGCTTTCTTT. Its translation is CASSLRGPGPEAFF.

This chain uses TRBV15 with TRBJ1-4; D ambiguous. Trimming shortened V by 3 bases and J by 8 bases, and 19 bases separated the two germline ends. Germline V gene data show CDR1 as LNHNV and CDR2 as YYDKDF (reference sequence). The CDR3 is made up of 16 amino acids. CDR3 nucleotide sequence: TGTGCCACCAGCAGGGCTGGAGACCCAAGGCGGGAAAAACTGTTTTTT. Translating it yields CATSRAGDPRREKLFF.

The chain is built from TRBV7-9 and TRBJ2-7; D gene uncertain. CDR3 size: 12 residues. V lost 5 bases to trimming and J lost 0 bases, with 5 bases between them. Germline V lookup: CDR1 SEHNR, CDR2 FQNEAQ (reference sequence). CDR3 sequence (DNA): TGTGCCAGCAGCATCCGCTCCTACGAGCAGTACTTC. This sequence encodes CASSIRSYEQYF. Full variable domain (rest looked up from reference TRBV7-9 and TRBJ2-7): DTGVSQNPRHKITKRGQNVTFRCDPISEHNRLYWYRQTLGQGPEFLTYFQNEAQLEKSRLLSDRFSAERPKGSFSTLEIQRTEQGDSAMYLCASSIRSYEQYFGPGTRLTVT.

The chain employs TRBV7-2 and TRBJ1-5; tentatively, D is TRBD1 (5 bases). There are 13 residues in the CDR3. Germline CDR1 reads SGHTA; CDR2 reads FQGNSA. With 4 bases removed from V and 2 bases from J, the gap between germline ends came to 6 bases. DNA of the CDR3: TGTGCCAGCAGCTCGGGGGGCAATCAGCCCCAGCATTTT. Its protein product is CASSSGGNQPQHF.

The chain uses TRBV7-8 and TRBJ1-5; 8 bases line up with TRBD1. Germline values: CDR1 SGHVS, CDR2 FQNEAQ. There are 15 residues in the CDR3. V shed 5 bases, J shed 7 bases, and the junction held 10 bases outside the gene matches. The CDR3 region is CASSRGPQGDQPQHF. CDR3 DNA sequence: TGTGCCAGCAGCCGGGGGCCACAGGGGGACCAGCCCCAGCATTTT.

The chain links TRBV30 to TRBJ1-4; TRBD1 agrees at 7 bases. This CDR3 contains 14 residues. From germline, CDR1 is GTSNPN and CDR2 SVGIG (reference sequence). V trimming: 1 base; J trimming: 7 bases; junction bases outside the gene matches: 6. CDR3 protein: CAWSDPGGVEKLFF. CDR3 in DNA: TGTGCCTGGAGTGATCCAGGGGGGGTTGAAAAACTGTTTTTT.